This is a list of T cell receptor beta chains from one sample in a study of Ad26.COV2.S vaccination and SARS-CoV-2 variants. Sequencing used immunoSEQ multiplex PCR; TCRdb keeps in-frame clones, though not all of them. The top ten clones hold less than 6% of a sample with over 130,000 clones, more than 80% of them seen once. Sequenced here: peripheral blood, sampled after recovery from COVID-19. The receptors here all came from a human donor who had recovered from COVID-19. Each CDR3 is given with its conserved first and last residue. D genes are given only for firm matches. Rows may omit the clone size; those that give it use once, few, many or a size class.

J: TRBJ1-2; V: TRBV30; D: .; size: .; CDR3: CAWNNGRERGYTF; DNA: TGTGCCTGGAATAATGGCAGGGAACGTGGCTACACCTTC
J: TRBJ1-3; V: TRBV4-1; D: .; size: .; CDR3: CASSQNISPGNTIYF; DNA: TGCGCCAGCAGCCAAAATATTAGCCCTGGAAACACCATATATTTT
J: TRBJ1-1; V: TRBV7-9; D: .; size: .; CDR3: CASSLVRGAGTEAFF; DNA: TGTGCCAGCAGCTTAGTAAGGGGGGCCGGCACTGAAGCTTTCTTT
J: TRBJ1-2; V: TRBV7-2; D: .; size: many; CDR3: CASSSAGGKGYTF; DNA: TGTGCCAGCAGCTCGGCGGGAGGAAAAGGCTACACCTTC
J: TRBJ2-3; V: TRBV18; D: .; size: .; CDR3: CASSPRDTQYF; DNA: TGTGCCAGCTCACCAAGGGATACGCAGTATTTT
J: TRBJ2-7; V: TRBV3-1/TRBV3-2; D: TRBD1; size: .; CDR3: CASSQSGGGSSYEQYF; DNA: TGTGCCAGCAGCCAATCAGGGGGCGGTAGCTCCTACGAGCAGTACTTC
J: TRBJ1-1; V: TRBV19; D: .; size: .; CDR3: CASSIQAANTEAFF; DNA: TGTGCCAGTAGTATCCAGGCGGCGAACACTGAAGCTTTCTTT
J: TRBJ1-5; V: TRBV3-1/TRBV3-2; D: .; size: .; CDR3: CASSPRTAPSPQPQHF; DNA: TGTGCCAGCAGTCCCCGGACGGCCCCCTCACCTCAGCCCCAGCATTTT
J: TRBJ1-5; V: TRBV4-3; D: .; size: .; CDR3: CASSQEWGQPQHF; DNA: TGCGCCAGCAGCCAAGAGTGGGGTCAGCCCCAGCATTTT
J: TRBJ2-5; V: TRBV5-1; D: TRBD2; size: .; CDR3: CASSLEGGEGETQYF; DNA: TGCGCCAGCAGCTTGGAGGGTGGGGAGGGCGAGACCCAGTACTTC
J: TRBJ1-2; V: TRBV9; D: .; size: .; CDR3: CASSAPGGGYGYTF; DNA: TGTGCCAGCAGCGCCCCGGGAGGAGGTTATGGCTACACCTTC
J: TRBJ1-1; V: TRBV30; D: TRBD1; size: .; CDR3: CAWRPSGGTEAFF; DNA: TGTGCCTGGAGACCGTCAGGGGGAACTGAAGCTTTCTTT
J: TRBJ1-6; V: TRBV28; D: .; size: .; CDR3: CASSDRGTALPLHF; DNA: TGTGCCAGCAGTGACCGAGGGACGGCCTTACCCCTCCACTTT
J: TRBJ1-2; V: TRBV28; D: .; size: .; CDR3: CASRTTHSPNYGYTF; DNA: TGTGCCAGCAGGACGACGCATTCCCCTAACTATGGCTACACCTTC
J: TRBJ1-3; V: TRBV12-3/TRBV12-4; D: .; size: medium-sized; CDR3: CASSPGGNTIYF; DNA: TGTGCCAGCTCCCCGGGGGGAAACACCATATATTTT
J: TRBJ1-5; V: TRBV6-5; D: .; size: .; CDR3: CACGKGGNQPQHF; DNA: TGTGCCTGCGGAAAGGGGGGTAATCAGCCCCAGCATTTT
J: TRBJ2-7; V: TRBV5-1; D: .; size: once; CDR3: CASSLGYLGGQTGGYEQYF; DNA: TGCGCCAGCAGCTTGGGTTACCTCGGGGGACAAACAGGAGGCTACGAGCAGTACTTC
J: TRBJ2-2; V: TRBV18; D: .; size: .; CDR3: CASSPRPVTAGELFF; DNA: TGTGCCAGCTCACCACGCCCCGTAACGGCCGGGGAGCTGTTTTTT